One sample yielded the 22 T cell receptor beta chains listed below, sequenced in a study of T cells in Graves' hyperthyroidism and ophthalmopathy. TCR beta CDR3 region amplification was performed from RNA transcripts. First-round RT-PCR of the TCR CDR3 relied on the HTBI primer set. In TCRdb, the multiplex PCR reads were re-called with MiXCR into one record per CDR3 protein. The data show about 600,000 distinct CDR3 sequences, approximately 14% seen once. The sample comprised blood. The source of these receptors is a woman under 30 with Graves' ophthalmopathy.

The chain is built from TRBV29-1 and TRBJ2-5, with a weak D call TRBD1 (5 bases). The length of the CDR3 is 13 residues. With 7 bases removed from V and 1 base from J, the gap between germline ends came to 13 bases. In germline, CDR1 is SQVTM, CDR2 ANQGSEA. The CDR3 loop is CSGLTGAQETQYF. The CDR3 DNA reads as TGCAGCGGTCTAACAGGCGCCCAAGAGACCCAGTACTTC.

This clonotype came up many times. The V and J genes are TRBV6-2 or TRBV6-3 and TRBJ1-5; 9 bases agree with TRBD1. Per germline, CDR1 MNHEY and CDR2 SVGEGT. The CDR3 loop spans 13 amino acids. The junction had 3 bases not matched to a gene; V was cut back by 8 bases and J by 4 bases. CDR3 bases: TGTGCCAGCGCCGGGACAGGGAATCAGCCCCAGCATTTT. This codes for CASAGTGNQPQHF.

This clonotype was observed a few times. The chain is built from TRBV5-6 and TRBJ2-4; possibly TRBD2 for D (5 bases). Germline CDR1 reads SGHDT; CDR2 reads YYEEEE. The germline V and J ends were trimmed by 2 bases and 8 bases, with 14 bases remaining between them. CDR3 length equals 14 residues. The CDR3 DNA sequence: TGTGCCAGCAGCTTAGAGGGAGCGGAGGACATTCAGTACTTC. It encodes CASSLEGAEDIQYF.

This clonotype was observed many times. The chain couples TRBV28 to TRBJ1-2; no definite D call. V lost 5 bases and J 2 bases, leaving 9 bases between the germline ends. Germline V lookup: CDR1 MDHEN, CDR2 SYDVKM. The CDR3 contains 13 residues. The CDR3 DNA reads TGTGCCAGCAGTCAGGACCTAAACTATGGCTACACCTTC. Its translation: CASSQDLNYGYTF.

The genes are TRBV3-1 and TRBJ1-3; 7 nucleotides match TRBD1. Germline trimming cut 5 bases from V and 3 bases from J; bases unmatched to any gene: 10. The CDR3 sequence is 16 residues long. Germline CDR1 is LGHDT and CDR2 is YNNKEL (reference sequence). The CDR3 DNA is TGTGCCAGCAGCTTACCGGACAGGCCCCTTGGAAACACCATATATTTT. Translated, it gives CASSLPDRPLGNTIYF.

The chain uses TRBV12-3 or TRBV12-4 and TRBJ2-1, with 10 positions matching TRBD2. Trimming cost V 5 bases and J 6 bases; bases outside gene matches: 13. The CDR3 runs 17 residues. CDR3 DNA sequence: TGTGCCAGCAGTCCTATAATACTAGCGGGATCCGGCAATGAGCAGTTCTTC. Translating it yields CASSPIILAGSGNEQFF.

This clonotype has a count of ten or more. The chain joins TRBV11-2 to TRBJ2-5; D unresolved. Trimming cost V 3 bases and J 3 bases, with 14 bases left between them. This CDR3 is 15 amino acids long. The germline gives CDR1 SGHAT, CDR2 FQNNGV. CDR3 nucleotide sequence: TGTGCCAGCAGCTTGCGACTTCAGGAGAAAGAGACCCAGTACTTC. This codes for CASSLRLQEKETQYF.

In its sample, this clonotype was seen many times. The J gene is TRBJ2-7, the V gene TRBV18, with TRBD1 identical over 9 bases. The CDR3 sequence is 15 residues long. Germline CDR1 KGHSH, CDR2 LQKENI. Losses at the gene ends were 2 bases for V and 6 bases for J; bases not matched to a gene: 8. The CDR3 loop reads CASSPRTGELSEQYF. CDR3 coding DNA: TGTGCCAGCTCACCAAGGACAGGGGAATTGTCCGAGCAGTACTTC.

There are many counts of this clonotype. The V call is TRBV28, the J call TRBJ1-2; TRBD1 aligns across 7 bases. Germline CDR1 and CDR2: MDHEN and SYDVKM. The CDR3 spans 18 residues. Trimming cost V 5 bases and J 7 bases; bases outside gene matches: 22. CDR3 in amino acids: CASSQPRTGGRVSIGYTF. Written as DNA, the CDR3 is TGTGCCAGCAGTCAGCCGAGGACAGGCGGCCGGGTGTCGATTGGCTACACCTTC.

The sample holds many counts of this clonotype. V gene TRBV7-3 combines with J gene TRBJ2-1, with D possibly being TRBD1 (5 bases). The germline CDR1 and CDR2 sequences are SGHTA and FQGTGA. Trimming cost V 5 bases and J 7 bases, with 15 bases left between them. This CDR3 spans 14 amino acids. The CDR3 DNA reads TGTGCCAGCAGCAACCTAAGACAGATAAATGAGCAGTTCTTC. Translating it yields CASSNLRQINEQFF.

This clonotype was detected a few times. This chain links TRBV27 with TRBJ2-7, with 9 bases matching TRBD1. Trimming took 4 bases from V and 4 from J; bases not matched to a gene: 14. The CDR3 totals 17 residues. CDR1 and CDR2 from the germline V gene are MNHEY and SMNVEV (reference sequence). Here the CDR3 DNA reads TGTGCCAGCAGTTCCTCCGACAGGGGGGCCGCGGGGTACGAGCAGTACTTC. Translation gives CASSSSDRGAAGYEQYF.

In this sample, this clonotype turned up many times. J is TRBJ2-5 and V is TRBV11-2; unclear D gene. This CDR3 has 14 amino acids. With 0 bases removed from V and 5 bases from J, the gap between germline ends came to 10 bases. The germline gives CDR1 SGHAT, CDR2 FQNNGV. Here the CDR3 reads CASSLDYQEETQYF. As DNA, the CDR3 is TGTGCCAGCAGCTTAGACTACCAAGAGGAGACCCAGTACTTC. Using reference TRBV11-2 and TRBJ2-5 for the parts outside the CDR3, the full variable domain is EAGVAQSPRYKIIEKRQSVAFWCNPISGHATLYWYQQILGQGPKLLIQFQNNGVVDDSQLPKDRFSAERLKGVDSTLKIQPAKLEDSAVYLCASSLDYQEETQYFGPGTRLLVL.

This clonotype was seen at least ten times. The J gene is TRBJ1-1, the V gene TRBV6-1; TRBD1 aligns across 8 bases. This CDR3 is built from 16 residues. The junction had 11 bases not matched to a gene; V was cut back by 6 bases and J by 2 bases. Germline CDR1 reads MNHNS; CDR2 reads SASEGT. The CDR3 is CASRTGTGPLNTEAFF. CDR3 nucleotide sequence: TGTGCCAGCAGGACCGGGACAGGCCCTTTAAACACTGAAGCTTTCTTT.

This clonotype occurred a few times. The rearrangement links TRBV19 to TRBJ1-4; the match to TRBD1 covers 7 bases. The CDR3 sequence is 14 residues long. J gave up 6 bases and V 6 bases, and 7 bases lay outside the gene matches. The V gene's germline CDR1 is LNHDA and CDR2 SQIVND (reference sequence). The CDR3 is CASSPTGQDEKLFF. CDR3 sequence (DNA): TGTGCCAGTAGCCCGACAGGGCAGGATGAAAAACTGTTTTTT.

This clonotype was observed many times. The chain combines TRBV12-3 or TRBV12-4 with TRBJ1-2; weak D call: TRBD1 (5 bases). The CDR3 is made up of 15 amino acids. With 6 bases removed from V and 7 bases from J, the gap between germline ends came to 21 bases. The CDR3 bases are TGTGCCAGCAGACCTCAATTGGGGCTGTATTTTGGCTACACCTTC. Encoded protein: CASRPQLGLYFGYTF.

This chain joins TRBV20-1 and TRBJ2-5; 11 positions match TRBD1. The trim removed 0 bases at V and 1 base at J, leaving 10 bases unmatched. In germline, CDR1 is DFQATT, CDR2 SNEGSKA (reference sequence). The CDR3 has 18 amino acids. The CDR3, as DNA: TGCAGTGCTAGAGACCTACCCCTGGGGACAGGGGGCCAAGAGACCCAGTACTTC. Amino acids: CSARDLPLGTGGQETQYF.

This clonotype was counted at least ten times. The rearrangement uses TRBV7-2 and TRBJ2-5; possibly TRBD1 for D (6 bases). V lost 1 base and J lost 5, with 11 bases in between. The CDR3 consists of 14 residues. The germline gives CDR1 SGHTA, CDR2 FQGNSA. The CDR3 is CASSLVRGWETQYF. CDR3 nucleotide sequence: TGTGCCAGCAGCTTAGTCAGGGGCTGGGAGACCCAGTACTTC.

The table lists this clonotype with many counts. The gene calls are TRBV20-1 and TRBJ2-2; no firm D call. The germline gives CDR1 DFQATT, CDR2 SNEGSKA (reference sequence). The V end lost 0 bases, the J end lost 3 bases, and 8 bases lay between the germline ends. This CDR3 spans 14 amino acids. The CDR3: CSARDDADTGELFF. The DNA of the CDR3 is TGCAGTGCTAGAGATGACGCGGACACCGGGGAGCTGTTTTTT.

This clonotype appeared a few times. CDR3 sequence (DNA): TGTGCCAGCGGGCTCTTCGTTGGGACTGAAGCTTTCTTT. It codes for CASGLFVGTEAFF. The gene calls are TRBV6-1 and TRBJ1-1; D is uncertain. CDR1 MNHNS and CDR2 SASEGT come from the germline V gene. The germline V and J ends were trimmed by 8 bases and 5 bases, with 15 bases remaining between them. This CDR3 spans 13 amino acids.

This clonotype was seen a few times. CDR3 nucleotides: TGTGCCAGCAGCGTATCTTACCCTTCCTACGAGCAGTACTTC. Translating gives CASSVSYPSYEQYF. V is TRBV9 and J is TRBJ2-7; D is uncertain. There are 14 residues in the CDR3. Per germline, CDR1 SGDLS and CDR2 YYNGEE. The germline V and J ends were trimmed by 1 base and 1 base, with 9 bases remaining between them.

This clonotype has a handful of counts. The rearrangement links TRBV25-1 to TRBJ2-1; 8 bases agree with TRBD1. With 4 bases clipped from V and 9 bases from J, the junction kept 5 bases outside the gene matches. Germline lookup yields CDR1 MGHDK and CDR2 SYGVNS. The CDR3 has 13 residues. As DNA, the CDR3 is TGTGCCAGCAGTGTCCAGGGGGCCGTTGAGCAGTTCTTC. Its protein is CASSVQGAVEQFF.

This clonotype was detected many times. The genes are TRBV27 and TRBJ1-2; TRBD1 is a possible D gene (5 bases). From germline, CDR1 is MNHEY and CDR2 SMNVEV (reference sequence). V was shortened by 5 bases and J by 4 bases, with 29 bases between the two germline ends. CDR3 length: 19 residues. CDR3 sequence: CASSPSIFTVRQPTYGYTF. The DNA of the CDR3 is TGTGCCAGCAGTCCAAGTATATTTACCGTTAGACAGCCTACCTATGGCTACACCTTC.